A single sample is the source of the 18 T cell receptor beta chains below, sequenced in a study of immune evolution from preneoplasia to lung adenocarcinoma. Clones were read by immunoSEQ multiplex PCR, and TCRdb kept only the in-frame ones, dropping some. The data hold several thousand clones, with 65% to 90% observed a single time. The specimen was FFPE invasive lung adenocarcinoma tissue. Receptors originate from a person aged 55 to 75 with lung adenocarcinoma.

This clone was counted a few times. The gene calls are TRBV5-4 and TRBJ2-5; D possibly corresponds to TRBD2 (5 bases). This CDR3 has 15 amino acids. V gave up 4 bases and J gave up 2 bases, with 15 bases separating them. CDR1 is SGHNT, CDR2 YYREEE, per germline (reference sequence). DNA of the CDR3: TGTGCCAGCAGCCCCAGCCCGGACTCACAAGAGACCCAGTACTTC. This sequence encodes CASSPSPDSQETQYF.

V gene TRBV29-1 combines with J gene TRBJ1-1, with D perhaps TRBD1 (6 bases). The germline V and J ends were trimmed by 5 bases and 0 bases, with 13 bases remaining between them. This CDR3 spans 14 amino acids. Germline-derived CDR1 and CDR2 are SQVTM and ANQGSEA. Written as DNA, the CDR3 is TGCAGCGTTCACAGGGTGGGGATGAACACTGAAGCTTTCTTT. Its translation is CSVHRVGMNTEAFF.

The CDR3 DNA sequence: TGCAGCGTTGAAGAAGATCAGGGAGCGGGCTATGGCTACACCTTC. This gives the protein CSVEEDQGAGYGYTF. The rearrangement links TRBV29-1 to TRBJ1-2; weak D call: TRBD1 (5 bases). The V gene's germline CDR1 is SQVTM and CDR2 ANQGSEA. The CDR3 length is 15 residues. Trimming removed 0 bases at V and 4 bases at J, with 15 bases between. Variable domain in full (rest from reference TRBV29-1 and TRBJ1-2): SAVISQKPSRDICQRGTSLTIQCQVDSQVTMMFWYRQQPGQSLTLIATANQGSEATYESGFVIDKFPISRPNLTFSTLTVSNMSPEDSSIYLCSVEEDQGAGYGYTFGSGTRLTVV.

The V gene is TRBV5-1, the J gene TRBJ2-6; D gene unclear. V was clipped by 4 bases and J by 4 bases, with 9 bases between them. Germline CDR1 and CDR2: SGHRS and YFSETQ. The CDR3 contains 14 residues. CDR3 amino acids: CASSPVAGANVLTF. CDR3 nucleotide sequence: TGCGCCAGCAGCCCCGTCGCCGGGGCCAACGTCCTGACTTTC.

The V call is TRBV7-8, the J call TRBJ2-7; D is perhaps TRBD1 (6 bases). CDR1 SGHVS and CDR2 FQNEAQ come from the germline V gene. This CDR3 is 15 amino acids long. V was trimmed by 3 bases and J by 6 bases, leaving 18 bases between them. CDR3 protein: CASSFVQGSLSEQYF. The DNA for the CDR3 is TGTGCCAGCAGCTTCGTGCAGGGGTCCCTCTCCGAGCAGTACTTC.

This chain joins TRBV18 and TRBJ2-7, with 8 nucleotides matching TRBD1. This CDR3 is 15 amino acids long. Germline lookup yields CDR1 KGHSH and CDR2 LQKENI. V lost 4 bases and J lost 4; bases outside the gene matches: 9. CDR3 loop: CASSLGGQGSYEQYF. CDR3 DNA sequence: TGTGCCAGCTCACTCGGAGGACAGGGTTCGTACGAGCAGTACTTC.

This rearrangement joins TRBV6-1 to TRBJ1-1; the D is unclear. Trimming shortened V by 6 bases and J by 6 bases, and 20 bases separated the two germline ends. The CDR3 is 15 residues long. Germline lookup yields CDR1 MNHNS and CDR2 SASEGT. CDR3 sequence: CASRAGEGVRSEAFF. CDR3 in DNA: TGTGCCAGCAGAGCAGGCGAGGGCGTAAGGTCTGAAGCTTTCTTT.

The V call is TRBV11-3, the J call TRBJ2-5; 13 nucleotides agree with TRBD2. This CDR3 contains 17 residues. Per the germline V gene, CDR1 is SGHNT and CDR2 is YENEEA. Trimming took 1 base from V and 2 from J; bases not matched to a gene: 4. CDR3: CASSLGLAGGGQETQYF. The CDR3 DNA reads TGTGCCAGCAGCTTAGGACTAGCGGGAGGTGGGCAAGAGACCCAGTACTTC.

The rearrangement joins TRBV5-4 to TRBJ2-2; the D gene is possibly TRBD2 (7 bases). Germline V CDR1 and CDR2: SGHNT, YYREEE (reference sequence). The CDR3 has 17 amino acids. Trimming cost V 4 bases and J 1 base, with 17 bases left between them. The CDR3 DNA sequence: TGTGCCAGCAGCGCGGGGGCAGGGGCCCAGAACACCGGGGAGCTGTTTTTT. This encodes CASSAGAGAQNTGELFF. The full variable domain, completed using reference TRBV5-4 and TRBJ2-2, is ETGVTQSPTHLIKTRGQQVTLRCSSQSGHNTVSWYQQALGQGPQFIFQYYREEENGRGNFPPRFSGLQFPNYSSELNVNALELDDSALYLCASSAGAGAQNTGELFFGEGSRLTVL.

The rearrangement links TRBV30 to TRBJ2-5, with a possible D match to TRBD2 (5 bases). Germline CDR1 GTSNPN, CDR2 SVGIG (reference sequence). The V gene lost 6 bases and the J gene lost 4 bases, with 9 bases spanning the gap. CDR3 size: 11 residues. For the CDR3, the DNA is TGTGCCTGTCCGGGGAGAGAGACCCAGTACTTC. It translates to CACPGRETQYF.

This clone was recorded a few times. This chain joins TRBV5-5 and TRBJ2-5; the D gene is possibly TRBD2 (6 bases). The V gene lost 4 bases and the J gene lost 5 bases, with 12 bases spanning the gap. Germline V lookup: CDR1 SGHKS, CDR2 YYEKEE (reference sequence). The CDR3 is made up of 13 amino acids. CDR3 region: CASSRELLETQYF. CDR3 DNA: TGTGCCAGCAGCCGGGAGTTGCTCGAGACCCAGTACTTC. The whole variable domain, remainder taken from reference TRBV5-5 and TRBJ2-5, is DAGVTQSPTHLIKTRGQQVTLRCSPISGHKSVSWYQQVLGQGPQFIFQYYEKEERGRGNFPDRFSARQFPNYSSELNVNALLLGDSALYLCASSRELLETQYFGPGTRLLVL.

The chain has TRBV15 and TRBJ2-1; D perhaps matches TRBD2 (6 bases). This CDR3 spans 16 amino acids. From germline, CDR1 is LNHNV and CDR2 YYDKDF (reference sequence). V lost 1 base, J lost 2 bases, and 12 bases lay in between. Here the CDR3 reads CATSRGGGTTYNEQFF. DNA for the CDR3: TGTGCCACCAGCAGAGGAGGCGGGACGACCTACAATGAGCAGTTCTTC.

The rearrangement joins TRBV15 to TRBJ2-5, with 9 bases aligning to TRBD2. Germline assignment: CDR1 LNHNV and CDR2 YYDKDF (reference sequence). V lost 2 bases, J lost 2 bases, and 9 bases stayed unmatched. The CDR3 is made up of 17 amino acids. CDR3: CATSRIRSGSGQETQYF. In nucleotides, the CDR3 is TGTGCCACCAGCAGAATTCGTAGCGGGAGCGGGCAAGAGACCCAGTACTTC. The full variable domain, in which reference TRBV15 and TRBJ2-5 provide the parts outside the CDR3, is DAMVIQNPRYQVTQFGKPVTLSCSQTLNHNVMYWYQQKSSQAPKLLFHYYDKDFNNEADTPDNFQSRRPNTSFCFLDIRSPGLGDTAMYLCATSRIRSGSGQETQYFGPGTRLLVL.

This clone occurred a few times. The chain joins TRBV5-1 to TRBJ2-2; D remains unclear. The CDR3 length is 12 residues. V lost 3 bases, J lost 1 base, and 1 base lay in between. Germline V lookup: CDR1 SGHRS, CDR2 YFSETQ. The CDR3 region is CASSWNTGELFF. CDR3 sequence (DNA): TGCGCCAGCAGCTGGAACACCGGGGAGCTGTTTTTT. The full variable domain, completed using reference TRBV5-1 and TRBJ2-2, is KAGVTQTPRYLIKTRGQQVTLSCSPISGHRSVSWYQQTPGQGLQFLFEYFSETQRNKGNFPGRFSGRQFSNSRSEMNVSTLELGDSALYLCASSWNTGELFFGEGSRLTVL.

As concerns this clone: Germline is not matched at one junction end, which may reflect a read error. This sequence joins TRBV5-4 and TRBJ2-1; 7 bases match TRBD2. This CDR3 region has 16 residues. Looked up from germline, CDR1 is SGHNT and CDR2 is YYREEE (reference sequence). The CDR3 sequence: CVSSLGGGVTYNEQFF. The CDR3 DNA follows: TGTGTCAGCAGTTTGGGTGGGGGGGTTACCTACAATGAGCAGTTCTTC. Complete variable domain (other parts from reference TRBV5-4 and TRBJ2-1): ETGVTQSPTHLIKTRGQQVTLRCSSQSGHNTVSWYQQALGQGPQFIFQYYREEENGRGNFPPRFSGLQFPNYSSELNVNALELDDSALYLCVSSLGGGVTYNEQFFGPGTRLTVL.

The J gene is TRBJ2-6, the V gene TRBV5-1, with D tentatively TRBD1 (5 bases). Germline-derived CDR1 and CDR2 are SGHRS and YFSETQ. The CDR3 spans 14 residues. Trimming cost V 4 bases and J 6 bases, with 11 bases left between them. CDR3 protein: CASSLQAEANVLTF. The CDR3 bases are TGCGCCAGCAGCCTACAGGCGGAGGCCAACGTCCTGACTTTC.

This chain's CDR3 is CSGSPPSGAGNIQYF. The CDR3 DNA follows: TGCAGCGGGAGCCCTCCCTCCGGGGCTGGAAACATTCAGTACTTC. The genes are TRBV29-1 and TRBJ2-4; the D call may be TRBD1 or TRBD2 (5 bases each). The CDR3 is made up of 15 amino acids. V lost 7 bases and J lost 6, with 22 bases in between. The germline CDR1 and CDR2 sequences are SQVTM and ANQGSEA.

V is TRBV29-1 and J is TRBJ2-5; possible D gene TRBD1, 5 bases. The germline gives CDR1 SQVTM, CDR2 ANQGSEA. This CDR3 has 13 residues. The CDR3 sequence: CTSIPQGEETQYF. The DNA for the CDR3 is TGCACCAGCATTCCCCAGGGTGAGGAGACCCAGTACTTC.